This is a list of T cell receptor beta chains from one sample in a study of graft-versus-host responses after intestinal transplantation. The protocol was immunoSEQ multiplex PCR, while the TCRdb copy is restricted to in-frame clones and leaves out a portion. The sample has roughly 8,500 clones; 33% are singletons. The sample was alloreactive CD8+ T cells from a mixed lymphocyte reaction culture, taken before transplantation. The receptors come from a human patient who was an organ donor for intestinal transplantation. The CDR3 runs from the conserved cysteine through the conserved F or W. Fields, in order: J gene, D gene, clone size, V gene, CDR3 DNA, CDR3 protein. D genes are given only for firm matches. Size is omitted from some rows. Given values are once, few, many or a class for expanded clones.

J: TRBJ2-2
D: TRBD2
size: few
V: TRBV28
DNA: TGTGCCAGCAGTTTCGGGCGGGAGGTCACCGGGGAGCTGTTTTTT
CDR3: CASSFGREVTGELFF

J: TRBJ1-2
D: NA
size: few
V: TRBV7-2
DNA: TGTGCCAGCAGCTTAGAATTTCCAGGGGACCTCTATGGCTACACCTTC
CDR3: CASSLEFPGDLYGYTF

J: TRBJ2-2
D: NA
size: few
V: TRBV27
DNA: TGTGCCAGCAGTTTCGGTCTCGGGGCCGGGGAGCTGTTTTTT
CDR3: CASSFGLGAGELFF

J: TRBJ2-4
D: NA
size: NA
V: TRBV12-1
DNA: TGTGCCAGCACCATGTCTGGGGAGCCCCGAGGAGGAGCCAAAAACATTCAGTACTTC
CDR3: CASTMSGEPRGGAKNIQYF

J: TRBJ2-1
D: TRBD2
size: medium-sized
V: TRBV7-3
DNA: TGTGCCAGTTCCCCCTCTAGCGGGCCAGTTGGTGAGCAGTTCTTC
CDR3: CASSPSSGPVGEQFF

J: TRBJ2-7
D: NA
size: NA
V: TRBV7-9
DNA: TGTGCCAGCAGCTTAGAGGCGGGTTTACCCTACGAGCAGTACTTC
CDR3: CASSLEAGLPYEQYF

J: TRBJ2-3
D: TRBD2
size: NA
V: TRBV27
DNA: TGTACCAGCAGTTTAATAGTGACTAGCGGACCCACAGATACGCAGTATTTT
CDR3: CTSSLIVTSGPTDTQYF

J: TRBJ2-1
D: NA
size: few
V: TRBV19
DNA: TGTGCCAGTAGCTACCGAGGTGAGCAGTTCTTC
CDR3: CASSYRGEQFF

J: TRBJ1-1
D: NA
size: NA
V: TRBV29-1
DNA: TGCAGCGTTAGTGGTCCCACGGTGGAAGCTTTCTTT
CDR3: CSVSGPTVEAFF

J: TRBJ2-7
D: NA
size: medium-sized
V: TRBV4-1
DNA: TGCGCCAGCAGCCGGGAGGGCCAGGGGAGGGCCTACGAGCAGTACTTC
CDR3: CASSREGQGRAYEQYF

J: TRBJ2-7
D: NA
size: few
V: TRBV6-5
DNA: TGTGCCAGCAGTAGGACTACGAACGAGCAGTACTTC
CDR3: CASSRTTNEQYF

J: TRBJ1-2
D: NA
size: few
V: TRBV5-4
DNA: TGTGCCAGCAGCTTGGTCAATAACTATGGCTACACCTTC
CDR3: CASSLVNNYGYTF

J: TRBJ1-1
D: NA
size: few
V: TRBV4-1
DNA: TGCGCCAGCAGCTCCTTCCTACTTTGGGCGAGACGCGTACATTTT
CDR3: CASSSFLLWARRVHF

J: TRBJ1-2
D: NA
size: large
V: TRBV5-4
DNA: TGTGCCAGCACCATGGGGCGATCAGATGGCTACACCTTC
CDR3: CASTMGRSDGYTF

J: TRBJ2-6
D: NA
size: NA
V: TRBV4-1
DNA: TGCGCCAGCTCCCTAAACTCTGGGGCCAACGTCCTGACTTTC
CDR3: CASSLNSGANVLTF

J: TRBJ2-7
D: NA
size: medium-sized
V: TRBV27
DNA: TGTGCCAGCAGTTTATCGAGTAGCCACGAGCAGTACTTC
CDR3: CASSLSSSHEQYF

J: TRBJ1-3
D: NA
size: NA
V: TRBV9
DNA: TGTGCCAGCAGCGTAGGGAGCTTCTCTGGAAACACCATATATTTT
CDR3: CASSVGSFSGNTIYF

J: TRBJ2-2
D: TRBD1
size: NA
V: TRBV13
DNA: TGTGCCAGCAGCTTATGGGACAGGGGATTGTCCGGGGAGCTGTTTTTT
CDR3: CASSLWDRGLSGELFF

J: TRBJ1-2
D: TRBD1
size: NA
V: TRBV10-3
DNA: TGTGCCATCAGCCTCAGGGGGCTCGGGGGCTACACCTTC
CDR3: CAISLRGLGGYTF

J: TRBJ2-3
D: NA
size: NA
V: TRBV7-2
DNA: TGTGCCAGCAGCTTGGCTTTCACAGATACGCAGTATTTT
CDR3: CASSLAFTDTQYF

J: TRBJ1-2
D: NA
size: NA
V: TRBV9
DNA: TGTGCCAGCAGCGGAGGACAGCATGTAGTCTACACCTTC
CDR3: CASSGGQHVVYTF

J: TRBJ1-2
D: TRBD1
size: NA
V: TRBV6-1
DNA: TGTGCCAGCAGTGCTCCGGGACAGGGGTTAGTTGTCGGAGGCTACACCTTC
CDR3: CASSAPGQGLVVGGYTF

J: TRBJ2-7
D: TRBD2
size: NA
V: TRBV6-1
DNA: TGTGCCAGCAGTGGCTTGGGGGGGAGCTACGAGCAGTACTTC
CDR3: CASSGLGGSYEQYF

J: TRBJ2-3
D: NA
size: NA
V: TRBV28
DNA: TGTGCCAGCAGTGTCAGGTGGGATACGCAGTATTTT
CDR3: CASSVRWDTQYF